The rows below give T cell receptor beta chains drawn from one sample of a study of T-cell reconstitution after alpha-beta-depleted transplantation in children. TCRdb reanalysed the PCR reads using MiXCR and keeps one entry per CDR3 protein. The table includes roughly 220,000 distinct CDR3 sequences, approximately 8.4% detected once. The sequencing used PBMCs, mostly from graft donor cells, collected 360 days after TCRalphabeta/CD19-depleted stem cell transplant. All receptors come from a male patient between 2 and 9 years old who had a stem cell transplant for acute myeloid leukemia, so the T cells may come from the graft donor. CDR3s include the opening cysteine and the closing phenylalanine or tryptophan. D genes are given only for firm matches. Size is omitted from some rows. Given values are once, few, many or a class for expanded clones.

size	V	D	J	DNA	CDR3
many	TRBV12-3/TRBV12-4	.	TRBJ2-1	TGTGCCACCCTGATAGGGGTCTCCTACAATGAGCAGTTCTTC	CATLIGVSYNEQFF
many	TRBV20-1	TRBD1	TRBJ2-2	TGCAGTGCTACCGACAGGGGGGTGGGGGAGCTGTTTTTT	CSATDRGVGELFF
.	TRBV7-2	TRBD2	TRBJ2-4	TGTGCCAGCAGCAAGAGAGGGGAGGGCGGTAACATTCAGTACTTC	CASSKRGEGGNIQYF
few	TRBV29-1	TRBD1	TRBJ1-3	TGCAGCGTCGGACAGGGCAAAGGAAACACCATATATTTT	CSVGQGKGNTIYF
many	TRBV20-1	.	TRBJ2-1	TGCAGTGCTAGAGTAGCAGGTCCATACAATGAGCAGTTCTTC	CSARVAGPYNEQFF
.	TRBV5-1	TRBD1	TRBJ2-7	TGCGCCAGCAGCTTGGCCGGGACAGGGCCGCTCAAATACGAGCAGTACTTC	CASSLAGTGPLKYEQYF
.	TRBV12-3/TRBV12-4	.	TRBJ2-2	TGTGCCAGCAGTTTATGGTGGGGTGTCACCGGGGAGCTGTTTTTT	CASSLWWGVTGELFF
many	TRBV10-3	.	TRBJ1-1	TGTGCCATCACCAGCGTCCTGAACACTGAAGCTTTCTTT	CAITSVLNTEAFF
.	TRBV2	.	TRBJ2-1	TGTGCCAGCAGTGATACTAGACTAGGTCGCTACAATGAGCAGTTCTTC	CASSDTRLGRYNEQFF
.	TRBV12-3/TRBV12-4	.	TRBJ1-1	TGTGCCAGCAATACACAGGATATGTCTGAAGCTTTCTTT	CASNTQDMSEAFF
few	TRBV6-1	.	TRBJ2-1	TGTGCCGCGGCTGGGGGAGTTCCGCGAGGCAATGAGCAGTTCTTC	CAAAGGVPRGNEQFF